The rows below give T cell receptor beta chains drawn from one sample of a study of T cell changes during pregnancy in multiple sclerosis. Libraries were prepared by immunoSEQ multiplex PCR; TCRdb keeps only in-frame clonotypes and omits some of them. The table lists about 47,000 clones, 80% to 90% of them singletons. This sample comprised CD8+ T cells from peripheral blood mononuclear cells, obtained in the second trimester of pregnancy. Receptor source: a female donor with multiple sclerosis, enrolled in a pregnancy study. The CDR3 runs from the conserved cysteine through the conserved F or W. Each record gives: V gene, J gene, clone size, D gene, CDR3 protein, CDR3 DNA. A D gene is named only where the DNA matches it firmly. The size of a clone is reported for some rows only, either as once, few or many, or as a class for expanded clones.

TRBV5-3,TRBJ1-2,once,NA,CARSLLPTGMRGYTF,TGTGCCAGAAGCTTATTACCTACAGGAATGAGGGGCTACACCTTC
TRBV9,TRBJ2-7,once,TRBD1,CASSVSGGGEQYF,TGTGCCAGCAGCGTCTCAGGGGGCGGCGAGCAGTACTTC
TRBV13,TRBJ2-1,NA,TRBD2,CASSLSAGGRSNEQFF,TGTGCCAGCAGCTTATCAGCGGGGGGCCGCTCGAATGAGCAGTTCTTC
TRBV11-2,TRBJ1-2,NA,NA,CASSPRYRGSNYGYTF,TGTGCCAGCAGCCCAAGATACCGGGGTTCCAACTATGGCTACACCTTC
TRBV27,TRBJ2-1,NA,NA,CASRDGDYSSYNEQFF,TGTGCCAGCAGGGACGGAGACTATAGCTCCTACAATGAGCAGTTCTTC
TRBV29-1,TRBJ2-3,NA,TRBD1,CSVDQGVQDTQYF,TGCAGCGTTGATCAGGGGGTCCAGGATACGCAGTATTTT
TRBV2,TRBJ2-3,NA,TRBD1,CASGTELTDTQYF,TGTGCCAGCGGGACAGAACTCACAGATACGCAGTATTTT
TRBV6-5,TRBJ2-5,NA,TRBD1,CASSDWTGGLKTQYF,TGTGCCAGCAGTGACTGGACAGGTGGTCTTAAGACCCAGTACTTC
TRBV13,TRBJ2-5,NA,TRBD2,CASSLLATLETQYF,TGTGCCAGCAGTTTACTAGCGACCTTAGAGACCCAGTACTTC
TRBV27,TRBJ2-7,NA,TRBD2,CASSPTSGVYEQYF,TGTGCCAGCAGCCCGACTAGCGGGGTCTACGAGCAGTACTTC
TRBV6-5,TRBJ1-4,NA,NA,CASSSHRVRSEKLFF,TGTGCCAGCAGCTCCCACCGGGTTAGGAGTGAAAAACTGTTTTTT
TRBV19,TRBJ2-3,NA,TRBD2,CASSILAGGQTDTQYF,TGTGCCAGTAGTATCCTGGCGGGGGGGCAGACAGATACGCAGTATTTT
TRBV6-5,TRBJ2-7,NA,TRBD1,CASTNRDREGYEQYF,TGTGCCAGCACAAACCGGGACAGAGAAGGCTACGAGCAGTACTTC
TRBV9,TRBJ1-2,NA,TRBD1,CASSGGQGDYGYTF,TGTGCCAGCAGCGGGGGACAGGGAGACTATGGCTACACCTTC